Listed below are T cell receptor beta chains from one sample, sequenced in a study of immune evolution from preneoplasia to lung adenocarcinoma. The data were produced by immunoSEQ multiplex PCR, yet TCRdb's version contains in-frame clones alone and is incomplete. The sample has 11,000 to 15,000 clones, more than 65% seen once; the top ten hold 2.5% to 3.5%. Sequenced sample: FFPE minimally invasive lung adenocarcinoma tissue. These receptors were collected from a person aged 60 to 80 with lung adenocarcinoma. Both conserved end residues are part of each CDR3. A D gene is named only where the DNA matches it firmly. A row's size may be missing; if present it is once, few, many or a size class.

TRBV18	TRBJ2-2	NA	NA	TGTGCCAGCTCACCATCAGGGACCGGGGAGCTGTTTTTT	CASSPSGTGELFF
TRBV6-1	TRBJ2-7	TRBD1	once	TGTGCCAGCAGTGAACGGACAGGGGGGGGCTACGAGCAGTACTTC	CASSERTGGGYEQYF
TRBV19	TRBJ2-7	NA	NA	TGTGCCACCCGGGACGTTAGCTCCTACGAGCAGTACTTC	CATRDVSSYEQYF
TRBV5-4	TRBJ1-1	TRBD1	once	TGTGCCAGCAGCTTCCAAGGGGGCGAGGAAGCTTTCTTT	CASSFQGGEEAFF
TRBV7-9	TRBJ1-3	NA	NA	TGTGCCAGCAGCCCACCGGGGGTCCCTGGAAACACCATATATTTT	CASSPPGVPGNTIYF
TRBV9	TRBJ1-4	NA	NA	TGTGCCAGCGCCCCGGGGCTGACTAATGAAAAACTGTTTTTT	CASAPGLTNEKLFF
TRBV2	TRBJ1-1	NA	NA	TGTGCCAGCAGGGATCGTATCACTGAAGCTTTCTTT	CASRDRITEAFF
TRBV20-1	TRBJ2-7	NA	NA	TGCAGTGCTAAAGCGAGCAACGAGCAGTACTTC	CSAKASNEQYF
TRBV19	TRBJ2-3	NA	NA	TGTGCCAGTAGCTACACGATCACAGATACGCAGTATTTT	CASSYTITDTQYF
TRBV5-4	TRBJ2-5	TRBD2	NA	TGTGCCAGCAGCTTAGGGACTAGCGGGGGGATCCTAGAGACCCAGTACTTC	CASSLGTSGGILETQYF
TRBV28	TRBJ1-2	TRBD1	NA	TGTGCCAGCAGTTTTGGGACAGGGGTGGTTGGCTACACCTTC	CASSFGTGVVGYTF
TRBV20-1	TRBJ2-2	NA	NA	TGCAGTGCTAGAGTGGTCGGGGAGCTGTTTTTT	CSARVVGELFF
TRBV28	TRBJ1-2	NA	few	TGTGCCAGCAAGCCGCGGGGGCGCCATACGGCCTATGGCTACACCTTC	CASKPRGRHTAYGYTF
TRBV11-2	TRBJ2-7	NA	NA	TGTGCCAGCAGCGCCCAGGGGTCCTCCTACGAGCAGTACTTC	CASSAQGSSYEQYF
TRBV5-1	TRBJ2-2	NA	NA	TGCGCCAGCAGCTCGGAAGTCTCAGGGATTCTGTTTTTT	CASSSEVSGILFF
TRBV25-1	TRBJ2-2	NA	NA	TGTGCCAGCAGTGATCCGGGGGAAACCGGGGAGCTGTTTTTT	CASSDPGETGELFF
TRBV4-3	TRBJ2-7	NA	once	TGCGCCAGCAGCCTAGGGCTGGCGACCTACGAGCAGTACTTC	CASSLGLATYEQYF
TRBV6-1	TRBJ2-3	NA	NA	TGTGCGACCAAAAACACAGATACGCAGTATTTT	CATKNTDTQYF
TRBV6-5	TRBJ2-7	TRBD1	NA	TGTGCCACCACAGGGGGCTACGAGCAGTACTTC	CATTGGYEQYF
TRBV28	TRBJ1-1	NA	NA	TGTGCCAGCAGTTTACCAGGGTACACTGAAGCTTTCTTT	CASSLPGYTEAFF
TRBV27	TRBJ1-1	TRBD1	NA	TGTGCCACCGAAAGAGCCGGGACAGGGAACACTGAAGCTTTCTTT	CATERAGTGNTEAFF
TRBV5-1	TRBJ2-2	NA	few	TGCGCCAGCAGCTTGTGGGTGGGGACCTACACCGGGGAGCTGTTTTTT	CASSLWVGTYTGELFF
TRBV4-2	TRBJ2-7	NA	NA	TGTGCCAGCAGCCCCCCCGGGACGGGGTCCTACGAGCAGTACTTC	CASSPPGTGSYEQYF
TRBV4-3	TRBJ2-7	NA	NA	TGCGCCAATATTCGAGTAACGGACTACGAGCAGTACTTC	CANIRVTDYEQYF
TRBV28	TRBJ1-5	TRBD1	NA	TGTGCCAGCAGTGACCCGGGACAGAATCAGCCCCAGCATTTT	CASSDPGQNQPQHF
TRBV29-1	TRBJ2-7	NA	NA	TGCAGCGTTGATGGGGGCGGGGTCTACGAGCAGTACTTC	CSVDGGGVYEQYF
TRBV7-7	TRBJ2-2	NA	NA	TGTGCTAGCAGCTCTCAGGGAGACGGGGAGCTGTTTTTT	CASSSQGDGELFF
TRBV7-3	TRBJ2-1	NA	NA	TGTGCCAGCAGCTTTAGCGCCGCCTACAATGAGCAGTTCTTC	CASSFSAAYNEQFF
TRBV6-1	TRBJ2-7	NA	NA	TGTGCCAGCAGGAGAAACTACGAGCAGTACTTC	CASRRNYEQYF
TRBV7-3	TRBJ2-4	TRBD1	NA	TGTGCCAGCAGCTCTGGACAGGGTATAGCCAAAAACATTCAGTACTTC	CASSSGQGIAKNIQYF
TRBV11-2	TRBJ2-6	NA	NA	TGTGCCAGCAGCGGTCAGAGCTCTGGGGCCAACGTCCTGACTTTC	CASSGQSSGANVLTF
TRBV29-1	TRBJ1-2	TRBD1	NA	TGCAGCGTGGCCGGGAGAGGGACAGACTATGGCTACACCTTC	CSVAGRGTDYGYTF
TRBV2	TRBJ1-1	NA	NA	TGTGCCAGCAGAAGGACACTAGCGGACACTGAAGCTTTCTTT	CASRRTLADTEAFF
TRBV7-6	TRBJ2-3	TRBD1	NA	TGTGCCAGCAGCGGTGGACGGGGACAGGTGGGCACAGATACGCAGTATTTT	CASSGGRGQVGTDTQYF
TRBV19	TRBJ2-3	TRBD2	once	TGTGCCAGTAGTATAATGACCGGGAGGACAACAGATACGCAGTATTTT	CASSIMTGRTTDTQYF
TRBV13	TRBJ1-6	TRBD1	NA	TGTGCCAGCAGCTTAGAGGTACAGGGGGCGAATTCACCCCTCCACTTT	CASSLEVQGANSPLHF
TRBV9	TRBJ2-2	NA	NA	TGTGCCAGCAGCGTAGCTACAGGGTTTGTGGCCGGGGAGCTGTTTTTT	CASSVATGFVAGELFF
TRBV9	TRBJ1-2	NA	NA	TGTGCCAGCAGCTTCCAGGGCGGGGGGGGCTACACCTTC	CASSFQGGGGYTF